A single sample is the source of the 7 T cell receptor beta chains below, sequenced in a study of early T cells in non-severe SARS-CoV-2 infection. One entry per CDR3 protein results from TCRdb running MiXCR on the 5' RACE reads. The sample gives more than 55,000 distinct CDR3 sequences, about an eighth of which show up once; roughly 4% is in the top ten. The material sequenced was whole blood. These TCRs come from an adult who was a healthcare worker with PCR-confirmed SARS-CoV-2 infection or an uninfected control (not recorded which).

This clonotype has a handful of counts. The J gene is TRBJ2-6, the V gene TRBV18, with TRBD1 as a possible D gene (6 bases). Germline CDR1 reads KGHSH; CDR2 reads LQKENI. The CDR3 loop spans 18 amino acids. The ends were cut back, 3 bases at V and 3 bases at J, with 18 bases in the middle. The CDR3 DNA sequence: TGTGCCAGCTCACCTCTTGGGGGCCCAGTGCTTGGGGCCAACGTCCTGACTTTC. Translated, it gives CASSPLGGPVLGANVLTF.

This clonotype was found many times. This chain connects TRBV7-2 to TRBJ1-5; D is perhaps TRBD1 (5 bases). Looked up from germline, CDR1 is SGHTA and CDR2 is FQGNSA. The CDR3 extends over 15 amino acids. The V end was cut by 2 bases, the J end by 3 bases, with 11 bases between. In DNA form, the CDR3 reads TGTGCCAGCAGCTTACTGGGGACCTCCAATCAGCCCCAGCATTTT. Its translation: CASSLLGTSNQPQHF.

The V and J genes are TRBV9 and TRBJ2-5; D not resolved. Germline lookup yields CDR1 SGDLS and CDR2 YYNGEE. Deletions cut 0 bases from V and 5 bases from J, with 14 bases between. This CDR3 comprises 15 residues. In nucleotides, the CDR3 is TGTGCCAGCAGCGTAGGTCAGTTAGGTGGGGAGACCCAGTACTTC. It is translated as CASSVGQLGGETQYF.

The chain links TRBV30 to TRBJ1-2, with D uncertain. The CDR3 length is 11 residues. V shed 0 bases and J shed 7 bases, with 6 bases lying between them. The V gene's germline CDR1 is GTSNPN and CDR2 SVGIG (reference sequence). The CDR3 DNA reads as TGTGCCTGGAGTGTCCTCTCTGGCTACACCTTC. This encodes CAWSVLSGYTF.

This clonotype was recorded at least ten times. The gene calls are TRBV2 and TRBJ2-5, with unresolved D. Germline loops: CDR1 SNHLY, CDR2 FYNNEI. V lost 8 bases to trimming and J lost 2 bases, with 12 bases between them. The CDR3 spans 13 residues. This CDR3 reads CASYDGQQETQYF. The CDR3 nucleotides are TGTGCCAGCTACGACGGCCAGCAAGAGACCCAGTACTTC.

This clonotype has just a few counts. The rearrangement links TRBV16 to TRBJ1-1; D is unresolved. The CDR3 covers 13 residues. Germline lookup yields CDR1 KGHSY and CDR2 FQNENV. V was pared by 0 bases and J by 0 bases, with 2 bases between. The CDR3 nucleotides are TGTGCCAGCAGCCAATCGGTGAACACTGAAGCTTTCTTT. Its translation is CASSQSVNTEAFF. Full variable domain (missing parts from reference TRBV16 and TRBJ1-1): GEEVAQTPKHLVRGEGQKAKLYCAPIKGHSYVFWYQQVLKNEFKFLISFQNENVFDETGMPKERFSAKCLPNSPCSLEIQATKLEDSAVYFCASSQSVNTEAFFGQGTRLTVV.

At least ten counts were recorded for this clonotype. The CDR3 here is CASSQGVGTGELFF. The DNA of the CDR3 is TGTGCCAGCAGCCAAGGGGTAGGGACCGGGGAGCTGTTTTTT. This chain joins TRBV3-1 and TRBJ2-2, with D uncertain. CDR3 length: 14 residues. Trimming left V 1 base short and J 5 bases short, with 8 bases between. Germline loops: CDR1 LGHDT, CDR2 YNNKEL (reference sequence).